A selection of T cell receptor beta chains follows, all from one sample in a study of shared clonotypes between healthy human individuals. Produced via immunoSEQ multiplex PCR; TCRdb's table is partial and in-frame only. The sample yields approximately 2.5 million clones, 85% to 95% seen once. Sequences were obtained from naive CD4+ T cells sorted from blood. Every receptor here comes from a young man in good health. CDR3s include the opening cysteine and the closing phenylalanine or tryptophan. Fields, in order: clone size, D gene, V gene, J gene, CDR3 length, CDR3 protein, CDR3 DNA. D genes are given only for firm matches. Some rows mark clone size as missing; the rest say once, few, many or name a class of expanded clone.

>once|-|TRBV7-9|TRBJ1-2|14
CASSPEVFLYGYTF
TGTGCCAGCAGCCCGGAGGTATTTCTCTATGGCTACACCTTC
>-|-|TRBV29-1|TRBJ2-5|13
CSVIQGSGETQYF
TGCAGCGTCATTCAGGGTTCTGGAGAGACCCAGTACTTC
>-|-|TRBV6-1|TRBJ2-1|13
CASTTWDYNEQFF
TGTGCCAGCACCACTTGGGACTACAATGAGCAGTTCTTC
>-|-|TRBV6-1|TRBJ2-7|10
CASSAYEQYF
TGTGCCAGCAGTGCGTACGAGCAGTACTTC
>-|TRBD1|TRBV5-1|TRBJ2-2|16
CASSPATGANTGELFF
TGCGCCAGCAGCCCGGCGACAGGGGCGAACACCGGGGAGCTGTTTTTT
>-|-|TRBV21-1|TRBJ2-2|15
CASSKGGCRSGELFF
TGTGCCAGCAGCAAAGGGGGCTGCCGTTCCGGGGAGCTGTTTTTT
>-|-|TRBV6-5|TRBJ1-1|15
CASSYSRQVNTEAFF
TGTGCCAGCAGTTACTCGAGACAAGTGAACACTGAAGCTTTCTTT
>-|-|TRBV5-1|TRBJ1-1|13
CASSLKRDTEAFF
TGCGCCAGCAGCTTGAAACGGGACACTGAAGCTTTCTTT
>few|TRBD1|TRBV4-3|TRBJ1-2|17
CASSQDEIETGGGGYTF
TGCGCCAGCAGCCAAGATGAGATAGAAACAGGGGGAGGTGGCTACACCTTC
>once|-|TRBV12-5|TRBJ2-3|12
CASGIRPDTQYF
TGTGCTAGTGGTATCCGACCAGATACGCAGTATTTT
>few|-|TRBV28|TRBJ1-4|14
CASSLGGPWEKLFF
TGTGCCAGCAGTTTAGGAGGGCCTTGGGAAAAACTGTTTTTT
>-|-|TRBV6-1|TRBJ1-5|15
CASRVGGSGNQPQHF
TGTGCCAGCAGGGTAGGAGGTTCGGGCAATCAGCCCCAGCATTTT
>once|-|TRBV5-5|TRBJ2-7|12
CASSLGWYEQYF
TGTGCCAGCAGCTTGGGATGGTACGAGCAGTACTTC
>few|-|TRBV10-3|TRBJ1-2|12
CASLPQGGGYTF
TGTGCCAGCCTGCCCCAGGGAGGTGGCTACACCTTC
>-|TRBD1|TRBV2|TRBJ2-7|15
CASNGGQGNRYEQYF
TGTGCCAGCAACGGAGGACAGGGGAATCGATACGAGCAGTACTTC
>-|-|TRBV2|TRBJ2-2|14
CASSGQGYTGELFF
TGTGCCAGCAGCGGGCAGGGTTACACCGGGGAGCTGTTTTTT
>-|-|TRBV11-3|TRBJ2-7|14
CASSLVALNYEQYF
TGTGCCAGCAGCTTAGTTGCCCTTAACTACGAGCAGTACTTC
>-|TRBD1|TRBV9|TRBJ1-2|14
CASSVGQGGDGYTF
TGTGCCAGCAGCGTGGGACAGGGAGGGGATGGCTACACCTTC
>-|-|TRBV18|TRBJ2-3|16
CASSPWDPQSTDTQYF
TGTGCCAGCTCACCATGGGACCCCCAGAGCACAGATACGCAGTATTTT
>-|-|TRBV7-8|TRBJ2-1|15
CASSPVRGDRNEQFF
TGTGCCAGCAGCCCCGTTAGGGGCGATCGCAATGAGCAGTTCTTC
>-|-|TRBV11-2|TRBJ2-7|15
CASSSPGKPPYEQYF
TGTGCCAGCAGCTCGCCGGGTAAACCGCCCTACGAGCAGTACTTC
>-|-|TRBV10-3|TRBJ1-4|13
CASSYSLNEKLFF
TGTGCCAGCAGTTACTCCCTGAATGAAAAACTGTTTTTT
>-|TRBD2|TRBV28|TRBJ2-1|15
CASSLGLARFNEQFF
TGTGCCAGCAGTTTGGGACTAGCTCGTTTCAATGAGCAGTTCTTC
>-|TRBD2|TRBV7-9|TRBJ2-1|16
CASSPRWGLATNEQFF
TGTGCCAGCAGCCCACGATGGGGACTAGCGACCAATGAGCAGTTCTTC
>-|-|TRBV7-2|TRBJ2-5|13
CASSLTRVGTQYF
TGTGCCAGCAGCTTAACTCGCGTAGGGACCCAGTACTTC
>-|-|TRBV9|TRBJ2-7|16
CASSAGFGGGSGEQYF
TGTGCCAGCAGCGCCGGATTTGGGGGGGGCTCGGGAGAGCAGTACTTC
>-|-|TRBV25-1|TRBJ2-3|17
CASSESAGLSSTDTQYF
TGTGCCAGCAGTGAATCCGCCGGGCTATCTAGCACAGATACGCAGTATTTT
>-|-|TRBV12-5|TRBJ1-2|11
CASGLTGGYTF
TGTGCTAGTGGTTTGACGGGCGGCTACACCTTC